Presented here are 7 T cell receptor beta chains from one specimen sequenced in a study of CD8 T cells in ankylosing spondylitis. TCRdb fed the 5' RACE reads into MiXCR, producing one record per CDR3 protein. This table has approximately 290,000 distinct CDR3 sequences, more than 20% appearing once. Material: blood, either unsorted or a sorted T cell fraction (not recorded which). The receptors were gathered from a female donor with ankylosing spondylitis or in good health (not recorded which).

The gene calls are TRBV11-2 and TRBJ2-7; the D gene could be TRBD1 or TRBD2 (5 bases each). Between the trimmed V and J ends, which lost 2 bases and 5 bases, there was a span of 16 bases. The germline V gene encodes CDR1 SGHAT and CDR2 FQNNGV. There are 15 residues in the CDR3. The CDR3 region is CASSLNPKGTDEQYF. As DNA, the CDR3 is TGTGCCAGCAGCTTAAATCCCAAGGGGACCGACGAGCAGTACTTC.

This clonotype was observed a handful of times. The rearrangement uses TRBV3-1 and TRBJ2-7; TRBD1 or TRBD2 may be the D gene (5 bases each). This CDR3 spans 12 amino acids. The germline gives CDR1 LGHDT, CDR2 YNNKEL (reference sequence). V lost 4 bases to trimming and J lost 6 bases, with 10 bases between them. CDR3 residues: CASSRLGTEQYF. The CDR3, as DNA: TGTGCCAGCAGCCGCCTCGGGACCGAGCAGTACTTC.

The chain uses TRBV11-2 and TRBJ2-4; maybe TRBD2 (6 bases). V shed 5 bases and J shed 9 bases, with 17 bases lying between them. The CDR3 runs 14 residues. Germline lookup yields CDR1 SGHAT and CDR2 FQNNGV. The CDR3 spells CASSPPGMGGIQYF. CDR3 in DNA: TGTGCCAGCAGCCCGCCCGGGATGGGAGGCATTCAGTACTTC.

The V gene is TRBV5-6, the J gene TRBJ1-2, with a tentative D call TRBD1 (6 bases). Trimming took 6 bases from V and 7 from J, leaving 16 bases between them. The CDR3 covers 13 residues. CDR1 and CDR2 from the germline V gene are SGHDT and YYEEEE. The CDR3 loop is CASNLRGPSGYTF. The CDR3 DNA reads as TGTGCCAGCAATTTGCGGGGGCCCTCTGGCTACACCTTC. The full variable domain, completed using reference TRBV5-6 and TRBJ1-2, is DAGVTQSPTHLIKTRGQQVTLRCSPKSGHDTVSWYQQALGQGPQFIFQYYEEEERQRGNFPDRFSGHQFPNYSSELNVNALLLGDSALYLCASNLRGPSGYTFGSGTRLTVV.

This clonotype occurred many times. The CDR3: CSASKGAAYEQYF. The CDR3 nucleotides are TGCAGTGCTAGTAAGGGGGCGGCCTACGAGCAGTACTTC. The V and J genes are TRBV20-1 and TRBJ2-7, with TRBD1 matching over 7 bases. This CDR3 has 13 amino acids. Germline V lookup: CDR1 DFQATT, CDR2 SNEGSKA (reference sequence). Trimming removed 3 bases from V and 2 bases from J; junction bases left unmatched: 4.

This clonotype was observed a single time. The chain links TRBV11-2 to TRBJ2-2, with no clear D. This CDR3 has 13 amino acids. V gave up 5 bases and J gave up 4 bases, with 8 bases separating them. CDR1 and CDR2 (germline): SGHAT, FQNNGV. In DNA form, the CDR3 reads TGTGCCAGCAGCCCCTTGGGCACCGGGGAGCTGTTTTTT. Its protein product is CASSPLGTGELFF.

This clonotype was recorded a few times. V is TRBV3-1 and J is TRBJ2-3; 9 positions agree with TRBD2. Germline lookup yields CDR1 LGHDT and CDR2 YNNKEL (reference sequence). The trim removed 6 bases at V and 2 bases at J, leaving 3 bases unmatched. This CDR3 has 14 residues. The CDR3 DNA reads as TGTGCCAGCAGGCGGGAGGGCTTCACAGATACGCAGTATTTT. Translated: CASRREGFTDTQYF.